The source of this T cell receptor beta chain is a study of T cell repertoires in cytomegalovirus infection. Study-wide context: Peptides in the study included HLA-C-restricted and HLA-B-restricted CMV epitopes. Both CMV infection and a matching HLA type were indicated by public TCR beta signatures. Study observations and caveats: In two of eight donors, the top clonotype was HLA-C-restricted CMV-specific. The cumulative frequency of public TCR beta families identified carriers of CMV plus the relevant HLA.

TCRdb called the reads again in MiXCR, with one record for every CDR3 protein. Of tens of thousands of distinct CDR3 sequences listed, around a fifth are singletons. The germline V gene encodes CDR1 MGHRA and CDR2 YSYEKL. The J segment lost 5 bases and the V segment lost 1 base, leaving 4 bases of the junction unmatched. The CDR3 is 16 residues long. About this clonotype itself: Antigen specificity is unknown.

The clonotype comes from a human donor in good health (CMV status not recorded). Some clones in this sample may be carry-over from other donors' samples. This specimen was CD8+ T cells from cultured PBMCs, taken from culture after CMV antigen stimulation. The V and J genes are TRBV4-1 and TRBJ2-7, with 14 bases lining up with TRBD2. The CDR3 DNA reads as TGCGCCAGCAGCCAAGGCTCGGGACTAGCGGGAGACGAGCAGTACTTC. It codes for CASSQGSGLAGDEQYF.